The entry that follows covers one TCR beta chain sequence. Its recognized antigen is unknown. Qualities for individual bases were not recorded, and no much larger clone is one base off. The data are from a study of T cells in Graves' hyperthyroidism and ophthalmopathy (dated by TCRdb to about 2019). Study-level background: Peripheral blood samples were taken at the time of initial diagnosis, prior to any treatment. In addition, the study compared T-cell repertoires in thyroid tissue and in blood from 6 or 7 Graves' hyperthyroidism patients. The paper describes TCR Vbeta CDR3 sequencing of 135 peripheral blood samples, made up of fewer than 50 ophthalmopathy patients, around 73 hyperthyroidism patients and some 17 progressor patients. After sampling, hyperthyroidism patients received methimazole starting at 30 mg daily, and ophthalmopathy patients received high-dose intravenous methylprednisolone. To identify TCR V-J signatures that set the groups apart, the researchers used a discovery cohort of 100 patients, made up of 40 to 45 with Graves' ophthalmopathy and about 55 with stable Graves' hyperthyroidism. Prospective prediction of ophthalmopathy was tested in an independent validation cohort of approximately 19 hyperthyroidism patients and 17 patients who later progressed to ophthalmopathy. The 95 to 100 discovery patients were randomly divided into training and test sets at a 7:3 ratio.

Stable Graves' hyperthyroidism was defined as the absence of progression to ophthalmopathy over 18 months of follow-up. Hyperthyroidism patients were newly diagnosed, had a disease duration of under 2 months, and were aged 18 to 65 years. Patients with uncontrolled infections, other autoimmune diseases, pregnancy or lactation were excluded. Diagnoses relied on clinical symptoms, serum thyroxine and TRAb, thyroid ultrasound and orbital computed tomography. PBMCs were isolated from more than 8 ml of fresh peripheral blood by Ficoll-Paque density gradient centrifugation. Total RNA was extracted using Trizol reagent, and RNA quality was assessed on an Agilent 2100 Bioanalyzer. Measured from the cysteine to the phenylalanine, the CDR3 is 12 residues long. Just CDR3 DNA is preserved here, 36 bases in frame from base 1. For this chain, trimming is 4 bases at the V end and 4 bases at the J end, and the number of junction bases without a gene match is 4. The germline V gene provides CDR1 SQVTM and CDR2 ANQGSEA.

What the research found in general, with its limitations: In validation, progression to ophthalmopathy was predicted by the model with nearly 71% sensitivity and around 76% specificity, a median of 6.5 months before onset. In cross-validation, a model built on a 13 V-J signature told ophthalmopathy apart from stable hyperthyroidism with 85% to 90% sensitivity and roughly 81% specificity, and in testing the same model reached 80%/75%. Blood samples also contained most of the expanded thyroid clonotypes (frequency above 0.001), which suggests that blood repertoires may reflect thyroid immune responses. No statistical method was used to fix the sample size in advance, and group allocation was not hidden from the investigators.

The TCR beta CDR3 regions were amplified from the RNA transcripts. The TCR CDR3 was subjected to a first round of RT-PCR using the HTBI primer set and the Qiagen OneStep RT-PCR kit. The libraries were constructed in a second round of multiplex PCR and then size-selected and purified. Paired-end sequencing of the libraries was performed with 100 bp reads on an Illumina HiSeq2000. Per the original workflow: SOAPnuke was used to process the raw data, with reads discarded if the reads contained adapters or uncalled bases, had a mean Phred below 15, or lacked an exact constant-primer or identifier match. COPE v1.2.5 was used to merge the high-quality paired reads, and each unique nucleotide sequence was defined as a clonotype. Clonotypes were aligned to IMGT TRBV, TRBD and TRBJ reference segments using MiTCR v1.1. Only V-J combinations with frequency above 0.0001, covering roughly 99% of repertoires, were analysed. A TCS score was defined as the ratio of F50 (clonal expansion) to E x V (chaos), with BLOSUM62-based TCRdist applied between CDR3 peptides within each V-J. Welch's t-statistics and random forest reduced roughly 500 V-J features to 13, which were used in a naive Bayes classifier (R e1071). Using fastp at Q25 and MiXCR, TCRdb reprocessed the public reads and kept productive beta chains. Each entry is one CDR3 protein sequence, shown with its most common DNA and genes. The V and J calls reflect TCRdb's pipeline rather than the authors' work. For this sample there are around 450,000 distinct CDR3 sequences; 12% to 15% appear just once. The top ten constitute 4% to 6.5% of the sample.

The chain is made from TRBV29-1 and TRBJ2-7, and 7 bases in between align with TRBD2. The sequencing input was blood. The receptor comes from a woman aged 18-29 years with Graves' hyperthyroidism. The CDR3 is CSVGAGLYEQYF. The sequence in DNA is TGCAGCGTTGGAGCGGGGTTGTACGAGCAGTACTTC.